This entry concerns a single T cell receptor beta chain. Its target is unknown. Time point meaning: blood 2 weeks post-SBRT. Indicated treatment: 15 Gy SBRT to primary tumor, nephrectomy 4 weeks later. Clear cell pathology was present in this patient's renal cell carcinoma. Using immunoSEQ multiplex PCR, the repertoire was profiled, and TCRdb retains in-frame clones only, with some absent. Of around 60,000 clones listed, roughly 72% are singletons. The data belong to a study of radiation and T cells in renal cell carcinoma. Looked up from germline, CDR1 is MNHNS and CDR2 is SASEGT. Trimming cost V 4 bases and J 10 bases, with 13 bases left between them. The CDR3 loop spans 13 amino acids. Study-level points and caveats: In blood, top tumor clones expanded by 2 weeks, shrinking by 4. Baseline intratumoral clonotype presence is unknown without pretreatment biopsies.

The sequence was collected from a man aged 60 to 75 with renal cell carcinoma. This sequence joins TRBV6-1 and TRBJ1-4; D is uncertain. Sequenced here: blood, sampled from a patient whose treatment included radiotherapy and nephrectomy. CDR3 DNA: TGTGCCAGCAGTGCAGGAAGAGATGGAAAACTGTTTTTT. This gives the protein CASSAGRDGKLFF.